This T cell receptor beta chain was identified during a study of tumor-infiltrating lymphocytes in primary liver carcinoma. As for this clonotype: A much larger clone differs by one base, so this may be a read error.

The authors made TCR beta cDNA from around 500 ng total RNA with a constant-region primer. Libraries covering TCR beta were generated through three nested multiplex PCR rounds (using a slightly modified ARM-PCR). TRBV1-TRBV30 forward primers paired with a C-beta reverse primer drove the first two PCR rounds, about 11 cycles each. In TCRdb, the multiplex PCR reads were re-called with MiXCR into one record per CDR3 protein. Of roughly 45,000 distinct CDR3 sequences listed, less than 75% are singletons. Starting material for RNA and DNA co-extraction consisted of roughly 19-31 mg of unsorted bulk tissue. Per the germline V gene, CDR1 is MDHEN and CDR2 is SYDVKM. The CDR3 is 14 amino acids. V shed 6 bases and J 3 bases; nucleotides not matched to a gene: 6.

The receptor's source is a man between 40 and 49 years old with primary liver carcinoma and hepatitis B virus infection. The sequenced sample was liver tumor tissue from sampling region 5. As for subset: tumor region T5, tumor centre. The chain uses TRBV28 and TRBJ2-7, with 9 bases lining up with TRBD1. CDR3 bases: TGTGCCAGCAGCCCCGAGACAGGGGGCTACGAGCAGTACTTC. This translates into CASSPETGGYEQYF.